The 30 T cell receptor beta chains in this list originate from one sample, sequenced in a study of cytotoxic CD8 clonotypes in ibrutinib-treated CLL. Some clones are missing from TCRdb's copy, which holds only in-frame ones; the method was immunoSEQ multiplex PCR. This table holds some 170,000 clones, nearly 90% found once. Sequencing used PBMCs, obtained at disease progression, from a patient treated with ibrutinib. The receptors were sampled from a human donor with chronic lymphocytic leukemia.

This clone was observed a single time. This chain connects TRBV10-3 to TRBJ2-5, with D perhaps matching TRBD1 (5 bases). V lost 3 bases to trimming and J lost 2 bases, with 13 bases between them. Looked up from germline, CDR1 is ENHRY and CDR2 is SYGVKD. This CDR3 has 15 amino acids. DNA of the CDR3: TGTGCCATCAGTGATCAGGGCGACACTCAAGAGACCCAGTACTTC. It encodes CAISDQGDTQETQYF.

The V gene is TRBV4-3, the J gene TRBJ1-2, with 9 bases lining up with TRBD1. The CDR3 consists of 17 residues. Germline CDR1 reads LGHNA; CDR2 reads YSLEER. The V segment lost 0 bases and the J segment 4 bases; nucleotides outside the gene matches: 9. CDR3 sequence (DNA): TGCGCCAGCAGCCAAGATTTTGGGACAGGGCGCGTCTATGGCTACACCTTC. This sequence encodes CASSQDFGTGRVYGYTF.

CDR3 coding DNA: TGTGCCAGTAGTGTTGGGGGCGTCTCTGGCTACACCTTC. It specifies CASSVGGVSGYTF. The chain carries TRBV19 and TRBJ1-2; TRBD1 might be the D (6 bases). The V end was cut by 5 bases, the J end by 7 bases, with 14 bases between. The CDR3 runs to 13 residues. Germline lookup yields CDR1 LNHDA and CDR2 SQIVND (reference sequence). The full variable domain, in which reference TRBV19 and TRBJ1-2 provide the parts outside the CDR3, is DGGITQSPKYLFRKEGQNVTLSCEQNLNHDAMYWYRQDPGQGLRLIYYSQIVNDFQKGDIAEGYSVSREKKESFPLTVTSAQKNPTAFYLCASSVGGVSGYTFGSGTRLTVV.

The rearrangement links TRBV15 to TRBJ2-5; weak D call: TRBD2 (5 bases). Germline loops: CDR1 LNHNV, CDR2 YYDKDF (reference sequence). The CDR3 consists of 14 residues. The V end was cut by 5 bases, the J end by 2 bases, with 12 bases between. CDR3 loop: CATSQRGWQETQYF. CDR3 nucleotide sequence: TGTGCCACCAGCCAACGGGGATGGCAAGAGACCCAGTACTTC.

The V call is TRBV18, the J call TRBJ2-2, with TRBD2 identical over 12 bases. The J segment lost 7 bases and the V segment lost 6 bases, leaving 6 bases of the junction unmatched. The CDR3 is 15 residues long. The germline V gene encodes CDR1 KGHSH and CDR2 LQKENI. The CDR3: CASSLAGGLGGELFF. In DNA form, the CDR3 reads TGTGCCAGCTCCCTAGCGGGAGGGCTCGGCGGGGAGCTGTTTTTT.

The CDR3 coding sequence is TGTGCCAGCAGCTTAATCTGGGACAGGGAGGCAGATACGCAGTATTTT. Its translation: CASSLIWDREADTQYF. V is TRBV5-6 and J is TRBJ2-3; the match to TRBD1 covers 9 bases. The CDR3 is 16 amino acids. Trimming at V came to 2 bases and at J to 4 bases, leaving 8 bases not matched to a gene. Germline V lookup: CDR1 SGHDT, CDR2 YYEEEE.

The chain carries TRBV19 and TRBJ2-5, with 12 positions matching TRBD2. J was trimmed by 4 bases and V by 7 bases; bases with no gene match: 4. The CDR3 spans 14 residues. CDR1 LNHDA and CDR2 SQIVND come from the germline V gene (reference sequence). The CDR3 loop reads CASKATSGRETQYF. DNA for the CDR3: TGTGCCAGTAAAGCGACTAGCGGGAGAGAGACCCAGTACTTC.

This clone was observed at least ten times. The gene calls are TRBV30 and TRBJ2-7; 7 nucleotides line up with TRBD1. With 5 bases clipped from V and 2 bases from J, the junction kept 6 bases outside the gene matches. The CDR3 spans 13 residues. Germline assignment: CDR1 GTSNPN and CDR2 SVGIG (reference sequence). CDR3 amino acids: CAWYRDRPYEQYF. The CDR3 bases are TGTGCCTGGTACCGGGACAGACCCTACGAGCAGTACTTC.

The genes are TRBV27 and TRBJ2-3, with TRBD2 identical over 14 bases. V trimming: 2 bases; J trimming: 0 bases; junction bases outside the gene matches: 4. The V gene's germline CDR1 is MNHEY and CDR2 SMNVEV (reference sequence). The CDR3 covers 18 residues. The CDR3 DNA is TGTGCCAGCAGTTTAGGGGGACTAGCGGGGGCGAGCACAGATACGCAGTATTTT. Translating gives CASSLGGLAGASTDTQYF.

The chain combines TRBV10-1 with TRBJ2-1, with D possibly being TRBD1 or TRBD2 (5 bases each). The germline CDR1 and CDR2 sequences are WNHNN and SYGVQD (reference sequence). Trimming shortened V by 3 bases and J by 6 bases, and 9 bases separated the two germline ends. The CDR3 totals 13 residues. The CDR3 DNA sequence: TGCGCCAGCAGTGAACCGGGACCCAATGAGCAGTTCTTC. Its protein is CASSEPGPNEQFF.

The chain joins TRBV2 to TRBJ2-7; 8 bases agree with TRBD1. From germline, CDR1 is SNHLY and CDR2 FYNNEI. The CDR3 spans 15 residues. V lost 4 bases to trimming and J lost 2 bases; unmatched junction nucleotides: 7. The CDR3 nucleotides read TGTGCCAGCAGTGTACAAGGGACAGGACCCTACGAGCAGTACTTC. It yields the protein CASSVQGTGPYEQYF.

As DNA, the CDR3 is TGTGCCAGCAGTGAATGGGGCGGGAGTGGGACAGATACGCAGTATTTT. It codes for CASSEWGGSGTDTQYF. V usage is TRBV6-1 and J usage is TRBJ2-3; 7 bases line up with TRBD2. Trimming took 2 bases from V and 3 from J; bases not matched to a gene: 8. Germline V gene lookup returns CDR1 MNHNS and CDR2 SASEGT. The CDR3 is 16 amino acids.

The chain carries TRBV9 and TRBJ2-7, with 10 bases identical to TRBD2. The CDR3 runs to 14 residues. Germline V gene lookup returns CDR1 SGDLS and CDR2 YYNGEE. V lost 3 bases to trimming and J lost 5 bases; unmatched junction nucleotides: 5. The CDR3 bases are TGTGCCAGCAGCGGGCTAGCGGGAGCCAACGAGCAGTACTTC. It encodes CASSGLAGANEQYF.

CDR3: CASSLWEAGDSNEQFF. The CDR3 DNA follows: TGTGCCAGCAGTTTATGGGAAGCGGGAGACTCGAATGAGCAGTTCTTC. The chain uses TRBV28 and TRBJ2-1; 8 nucleotides line up with TRBD2. Germline lookup yields CDR1 MDHEN and CDR2 SYDVKM. This CDR3 is 16 amino acids long. Germline trimming cut 0 bases from V and 7 bases from J; bases unmatched to any gene: 8.

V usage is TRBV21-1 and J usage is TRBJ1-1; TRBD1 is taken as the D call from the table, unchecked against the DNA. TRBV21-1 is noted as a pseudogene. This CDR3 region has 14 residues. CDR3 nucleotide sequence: TGTGCCAGCACTGTGACAGGGAGAGGAACTGAAGCTTTCTTT. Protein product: CASTVTGRGTEAFF.

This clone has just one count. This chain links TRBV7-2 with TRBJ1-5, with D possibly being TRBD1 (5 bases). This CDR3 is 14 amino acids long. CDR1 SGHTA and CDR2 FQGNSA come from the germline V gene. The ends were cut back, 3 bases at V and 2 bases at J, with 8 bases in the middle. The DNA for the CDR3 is TGTGCCAGCAGCTTGGGACCAGGCAATCAGCCCCAGCATTTT. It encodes CASSLGPGNQPQHF.

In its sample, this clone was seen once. The CDR3 coding sequence is TGTGCCAGCAGCGCGAGACTAGCGGAGCCTAACAATGAGCAGTTCTTC. Encoded protein: CASSARLAEPNNEQFF. The V and J genes are TRBV7-2 and TRBJ2-1; 9 nucleotides line up with TRBD2. Trimming cost V 5 bases and J 5 bases; bases outside gene matches: 10. The CDR3 runs to 16 residues. Germline-derived CDR1 and CDR2 are SGHTA and FQGNSA.

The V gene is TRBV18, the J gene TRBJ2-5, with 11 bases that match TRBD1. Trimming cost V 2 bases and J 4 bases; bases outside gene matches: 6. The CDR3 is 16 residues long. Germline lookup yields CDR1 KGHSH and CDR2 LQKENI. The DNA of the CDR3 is TGTGCCAGCTCACCAAACGGACAGGGGGCCCCAGAGACCCAGTACTTC. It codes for CASSPNGQGAPETQYF.

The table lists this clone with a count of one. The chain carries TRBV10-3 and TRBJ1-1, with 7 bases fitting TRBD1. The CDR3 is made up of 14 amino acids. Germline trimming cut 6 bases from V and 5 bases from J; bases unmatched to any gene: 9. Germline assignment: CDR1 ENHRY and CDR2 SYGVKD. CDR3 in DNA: TGTGCCATCAGCCTAGACAGGGTCGGAACTGAAGCTTTCTTT. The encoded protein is CAISLDRVGTEAFF.

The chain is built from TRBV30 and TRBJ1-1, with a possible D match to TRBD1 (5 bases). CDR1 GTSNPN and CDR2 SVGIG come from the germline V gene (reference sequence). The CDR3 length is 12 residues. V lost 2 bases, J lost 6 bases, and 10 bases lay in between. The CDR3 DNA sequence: TGTGCCTGGAGTTTCCGACAGCCTGAAGCTTTCTTT. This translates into CAWSFRQPEAFF.

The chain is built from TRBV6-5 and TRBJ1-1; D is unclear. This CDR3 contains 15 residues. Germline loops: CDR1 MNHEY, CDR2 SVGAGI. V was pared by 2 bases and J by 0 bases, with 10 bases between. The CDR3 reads CASSYMAEVNTEAFF. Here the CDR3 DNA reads TGTGCCAGCAGTTACATGGCAGAAGTGAACACTGAAGCTTTCTTT.

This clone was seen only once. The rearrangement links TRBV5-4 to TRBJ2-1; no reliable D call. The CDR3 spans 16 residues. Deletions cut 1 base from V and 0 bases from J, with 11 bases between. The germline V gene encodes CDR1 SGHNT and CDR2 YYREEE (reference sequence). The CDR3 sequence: CASSLSPVSSYNEQFF. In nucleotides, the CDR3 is TGTGCCAGCAGCTTGAGTCCCGTAAGCTCCTACAATGAGCAGTTCTTC. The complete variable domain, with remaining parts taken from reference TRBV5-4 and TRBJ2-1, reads ETGVTQSPTHLIKTRGQQVTLRCSSQSGHNTVSWYQQALGQGPQFIFQYYREEENGRGNFPPRFSGLQFPNYSSELNVNALELDDSALYLCASSLSPVSSYNEQFFGPGTRLTVL.

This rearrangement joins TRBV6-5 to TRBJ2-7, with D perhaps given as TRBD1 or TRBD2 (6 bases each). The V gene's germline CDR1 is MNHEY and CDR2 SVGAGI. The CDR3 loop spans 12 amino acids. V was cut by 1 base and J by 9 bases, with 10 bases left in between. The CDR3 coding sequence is TGTGCCAGCAGTTACTATGGGGGGCGGCAGTACTTC. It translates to CASSYYGGRQYF.

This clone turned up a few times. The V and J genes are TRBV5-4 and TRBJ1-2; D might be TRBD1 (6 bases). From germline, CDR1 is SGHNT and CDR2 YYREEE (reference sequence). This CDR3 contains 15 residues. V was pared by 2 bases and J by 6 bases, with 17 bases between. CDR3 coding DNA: TGTGCCAGCAGCTTAACAGGGCACGACAAAGATGGCTACACCTTC. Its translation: CASSLTGHDKDGYTF.

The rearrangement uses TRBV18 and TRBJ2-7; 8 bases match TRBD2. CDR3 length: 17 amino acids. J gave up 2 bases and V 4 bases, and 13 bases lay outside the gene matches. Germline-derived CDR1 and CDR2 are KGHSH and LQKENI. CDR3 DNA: TGTGCCAGCTCACTATTTTATCATAGCGGGGACGCCTACGAGCAGTACTTC. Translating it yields CASSLFYHSGDAYEQYF.

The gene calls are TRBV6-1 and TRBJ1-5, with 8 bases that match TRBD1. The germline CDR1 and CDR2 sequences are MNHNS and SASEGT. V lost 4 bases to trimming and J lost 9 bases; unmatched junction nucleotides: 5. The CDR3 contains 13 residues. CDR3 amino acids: CASSGTGGGPQHF. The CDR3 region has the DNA TGTGCCAGCAGTGGTACAGGGGGGGGGCCCCAGCATTTT.

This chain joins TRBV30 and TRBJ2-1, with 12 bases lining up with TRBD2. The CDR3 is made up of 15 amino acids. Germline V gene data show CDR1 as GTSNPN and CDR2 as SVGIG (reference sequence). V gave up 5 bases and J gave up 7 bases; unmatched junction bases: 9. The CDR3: CAWDRGLAGINEQFF. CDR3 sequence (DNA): TGTGCCTGGGACCGCGGACTAGCGGGAATAAATGAGCAGTTCTTC.

The CDR3 loop is CASSLELARYEQYF. The DNA for the CDR3 is TGTGCCAGCAGCTTAGAACTAGCTCGCTACGAGCAGTACTTC. The chain is built from TRBV7-9 and TRBJ2-7, with D possibly TRBD2 on 6 matching bases. With 1 base removed from V and 3 bases from J, the gap between germline ends came to 10 bases. The germline CDR1 and CDR2 sequences are SEHNR and FQNEAQ (reference sequence). The CDR3 runs to 14 residues.

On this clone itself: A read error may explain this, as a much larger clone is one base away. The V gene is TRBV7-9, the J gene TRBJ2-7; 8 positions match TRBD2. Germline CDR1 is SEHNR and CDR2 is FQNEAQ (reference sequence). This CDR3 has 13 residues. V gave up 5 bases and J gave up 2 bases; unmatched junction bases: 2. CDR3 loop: CASSPGGAYEQYF. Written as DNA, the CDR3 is TGTGCCAGCAGCCCGGGAGGGGCCTACGAGCAGTACTTC.

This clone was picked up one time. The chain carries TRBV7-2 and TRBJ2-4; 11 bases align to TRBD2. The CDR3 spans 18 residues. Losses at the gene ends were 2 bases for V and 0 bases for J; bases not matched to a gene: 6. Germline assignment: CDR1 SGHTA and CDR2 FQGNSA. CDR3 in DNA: TGTGCCAGCAGCTTAAGACTAGCGGGATGGGTAGCCAAAAACATTCAGTACTTC. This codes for CASSLRLAGWVAKNIQYF.